These 8 T cell receptor beta chains came from one sample sequenced in a study of blood T cell repertoires in COVID-19. The assay was immunoSEQ multiplex PCR, and TCRdb's table has in-frame clones only and misses some. The sample contains roughly 180,000 clones, 85% to 90% of which appear only once. Sequenced: peripheral blood. These receptors originate from a woman between 55 and 75 years old with acute or convalescent COVID-19.

The chain joins TRBV11-2 to TRBJ2-7; 9 bases agree with TRBD2. After removal of 2 bases from V and 1 base from J, the junction contained 9 bases not matched to a gene. Germline V gene sequence: CDR1 SGHAT, CDR2 FQNNGV. The CDR3 has 17 amino acids. The CDR3 DNA follows: TGTGCCAGCAGCTTAAGGTTTTCGAGCGGGAGGTCCTACGAGCAGTACTTC. Amino acid sequence: CASSLRFSSGRSYEQYF.

The chain carries TRBV6-5 and TRBJ1-2, with D hard to call. The CDR3 spans 13 residues. Trimming cost V 7 bases and J 4 bases, with 13 bases left between them. In germline, CDR1 is MNHEY, CDR2 SVGAGI. The CDR3 bases are TGTGCCAGCACAGAGGTCAGCCCCTATGGCTACACCTTC. The encoded protein is CASTEVSPYGYTF.

The chain joins TRBV19 to TRBJ2-3, with 13 bases identical to TRBD2. This CDR3 has 18 amino acids. Trimming cost V 6 bases and J 0 bases; bases outside gene matches: 9. Germline assignment: CDR1 LNHDA and CDR2 SQIVND (reference sequence). DNA of the CDR3: TGTGCCAGTAGAGGACTAGCGGGAGCGGGCCGAAGCACAGATACGCAGTATTTT. This codes for CASRGLAGAGRSTDTQYF. The entire variable domain, with the rest obtained from reference TRBV19 and TRBJ2-3, is as follows: DGGITQSPKYLFRKEGQNVTLSCEQNLNHDAMYWYRQDPGQGLRLIYYSQIVNDFQKGDIAEGYSVSREKKESFPLTVTSAQKNPTAFYLCASRGLAGAGRSTDTQYFGPGTRLTVL.

This chain joins TRBV5-1 and TRBJ1-2; D may be TRBD1 (6 bases). CDR1 and CDR2 (germline): SGHRS, YFSETQ. V was cut by 5 bases and J by 3 bases, with 11 bases left in between. The length of the CDR3 is 13 residues. This CDR3 reads CASRQRQDYGYTF. CDR3 coding DNA: TGCGCCAGCAGACAGCGACAGGACTATGGCTACACCTTC.

The chain carries TRBV24-1 and TRBJ2-3; D remains ambiguous. This CDR3 is 13 amino acids long. The germline gives CDR1 KGHDR, CDR2 SFDVKD. V gave up 6 bases and J gave up 3 bases, with 9 bases separating them. CDR3 loop: CATSSTLTDTQYF. CDR3 in DNA: TGTGCCACCAGTAGCACCCTGACAGATACGCAGTATTTT.

The V gene is TRBV11-3, the J gene TRBJ2-7, with a tentative D call TRBD2 (6 bases). CDR3 length equals 15 residues. The V and J ends lost 5 bases and 4 bases respectively, with 18 bases between them. CDR1 is SGHNT, CDR2 YENEEA, per germline. CDR3: CASSPSVGPPYEQYF. Here the CDR3 DNA reads TGTGCCAGCAGCCCTAGCGTCGGACCACCTTACGAGCAGTACTTC.

DNA for the CDR3: TGTGCCAGCACCCCCGGGAGCGGGGTTTATGGCTACACCTTC. Its protein product is CASTPGSGVYGYTF. The chain recombines TRBV6-5 with TRBJ1-2; D ambiguous. CDR1 is MNHEY, CDR2 SVGAGI, per germline. Trimming left V 7 bases short and J 5 bases short, with 17 bases between. The CDR3 has 14 amino acids.

V gene TRBV7-2 combines with J gene TRBJ1-1, with 8 bases matching TRBD1. Germline CDR1 is SGHTA and CDR2 is FQGNSA. The J segment lost 0 bases and the V segment lost 1 base, leaving 10 bases of the junction unmatched. This CDR3 contains 18 residues. CDR3 nucleotide sequence: TGTGCCAGCAGCTTAGTTTGGACAGGGAAAGAAGTGAACACTGAAGCTTTCTTT. Translation: CASSLVWTGKEVNTEAFF.